The 17 T cell receptor beta chains below all came from one sample that was sequenced in a study of CD8 T cells in Susac syndrome. Roughly 0.45 to 1 ug RNA was reverse transcribed with random hexamers. TCRdb fed the immunoSEQ multiplex PCR reads into MiXCR, producing one record per CDR3 protein. The table shows under 200,000 distinct CDR3 sequences, with 95% occurring only once. The sample comprised CD8+ T cells from PBMCs. All receptors derive from a human donor with multiple sclerosis.

This clonotype was observed once. The rearrangement links TRBV14 to TRBJ1-1; D is uncertain. The CDR3 has 11 residues. Looked up from germline, CDR1 is SGHDN and CDR2 is FVKESK. V was pared by 3 bases and J by 10 bases, with 9 bases between. CDR3 region: CASSQGPAAFF. The DNA of the CDR3 is TGTGCCAGCAGCCAGGGTCCGGCAGCTTTCTTT.

V gene TRBV28 combines with J gene TRBJ1-2, with 10 bases matching TRBD1. Losses at the gene ends were 5 bases for V and 8 bases for J; bases not matched to a gene: 8. Per the germline V gene, CDR1 is MDHEN and CDR2 is SYDVKM. This CDR3 comprises 14 residues. The CDR3 region has the DNA TGTGCCAGCAGTACGGTGACAGGGGGCGACGGCTACACCTTC. Protein: CASSTVTGGDGYTF.

V is TRBV20-1 and J is TRBJ1-2; D ambiguous. Germline V gives CDR1 DFQATT, CDR2 SNEGSKA (reference sequence). This CDR3 comprises 13 residues. V was cut by 0 bases and J by 2 bases, with 7 bases left in between. Written as DNA, the CDR3 is TGCAGTGCTAGAGATCTAGGGAACTATGGCTACACCTTC. Residues: CSARDLGNYGYTF.

The genes are TRBV12-3 or TRBV12-4 and TRBJ2-2; D unresolved. The length of the CDR3 is 12 residues. V lost 7 bases to trimming and J lost 1 base, with 4 bases between them. The CDR3 sequence: CASTKNTGELFF. The CDR3 DNA reads as TGTGCCAGCACCAAGAACACCGGGGAGCTGTTTTTT.

The V gene is TRBV7-9, the J gene TRBJ2-5, with 9 bases that match TRBD2. The CDR3 sequence is 13 residues long. From germline, CDR1 is SEHNR and CDR2 FQNEAQ (reference sequence). After removal of 5 bases from V and 5 bases from J, the junction contained 3 bases not matched to a gene. The CDR3 DNA sequence: TGTGCCAGCAGCCCTGGACTAGCGGAGACCCAGTACTTC. Encoded protein: CASSPGLAETQYF.

Notes on this clonotype: An end of the junction does not agree with germline; a read error may underlie this. V and J are TRBV20-1 and TRBJ2-5; 13 positions agree with TRBD2. The CDR3 runs to 18 residues. Germline V CDR1 and CDR2: DFQATT, SNEGSKA (reference sequence). CDR3 protein: CSARDLVGLAGAQETQYF. The CDR3 coding sequence is TGCAGTGCGAGAGATCTTGTAGGACTAGCGGGGGCTCAAGAGACCCAGTACTTC.

This clonotype has more than one count but fewer than ten. V gene TRBV2 combines with J gene TRBJ2-3, with 11 nucleotides matching TRBD2. Germline V CDR1 and CDR2: SNHLY, FYNNEI. The CDR3 covers 14 residues. Trimming took 6 bases from V and 4 from J; bases not matched to a gene: 3. The CDR3 here is CASRRLAGPDTQYF. CDR3 DNA: TGTGCCAGCAGGAGACTAGCGGGACCAGATACGCAGTATTTT.

The J gene is TRBJ2-1, the V gene TRBV9; D may be TRBD2 (5 bases). The CDR3 sequence is 14 residues long. Trimming removed 5 bases from V and 1 base from J, with 10 bases in between. Germline V CDR1 and CDR2: SGDLS, YYNGEE. CDR3 protein: CASSVGGSYNEQFF. CDR3 in DNA: TGTGCCAGCAGTGTCGGCGGGTCCTACAATGAGCAGTTCTTC.

This chain uses TRBV4-1 with TRBJ2-1; perhaps TRBD1 as D (5 bases). Trimming pared 1 base from V and 15 bases from J, leaving 19 bases between. CDR3 length: 14 residues. Germline V gene sequence: CDR1 MGHRA, CDR2 YSYEKL. CDR3 loop: CASSQVPRVDKGFF. DNA for the CDR3: TGCGCCAGCAGCCAAGTTCCCAGGGTTGACAAAGGGTTCTTC.

The J gene is TRBJ1-1, the V gene TRBV5-6; 9 nucleotides align to TRBD1. Germline CDR1 SGHDT, CDR2 YYEEEE. Trimming took 4 bases from V and 6 from J; bases not matched to a gene: 7. The CDR3 sequence is 14 residues long. The CDR3 DNA reads as TGTGCCAGCAGCCAAACCGGGACAGGGCCTGAAGCTTTCTTT. As protein: CASSQTGTGPEAFF.

The chain carries TRBV30 and TRBJ2-7; TRBD1 might be the D (7 bases). In germline, CDR1 is GTSNPN, CDR2 SVGIG (reference sequence). This CDR3 has 13 residues. V was clipped by 5 bases and J by 1 base, with 12 bases between them. CDR3 sequence reads: CAWEQGRSYEQYF. The CDR3, as DNA: TGTGCCTGGGAACAGGGGAGGTCCTACGAGCAGTACTTC. Full variable domain (missing parts from reference TRBV30 and TRBJ2-7): SQTIHQWPATLVQPVGSPLSLECTVEGTSNPNLYWYRQAAGRGLQLLFYSVGIGQISSEVPQNLSASRPQDRQFILSSKKLLLSDSGFYLCAWEQGRSYEQYFGPGTRLTVT.

This CDR3 is CSARRWAGAYEQYF. DNA for the CDR3: TGCAGTGCTAGGCGTTGGGCGGGGGCCTACGAGCAGTACTTC. The rearrangement uses TRBV20-1 and TRBJ2-7; 7 bases agree with TRBD2. Trimming took 3 bases from V and 2 from J; bases not matched to a gene: 7. Germline V gene sequence: CDR1 DFQATT, CDR2 SNEGSKA (reference sequence). The CDR3 consists of 14 residues.

The chain employs TRBV20-1 and TRBJ2-1; 14 bases match TRBD2. V shed 8 bases and J 3 bases; nucleotides not matched to a gene: 3. Germline CDR1 is DFQATT and CDR2 is SNEGSKA (reference sequence). The CDR3 consists of 14 residues. Written as DNA, the CDR3 is TGCAGTTCCGGGACTAGCGGGAGCTACAATGAGCAGTTCTTC. Amino acid sequence: CSSGTSGSYNEQFF.

The rearrangement uses TRBV4-1 and TRBJ1-1; D ambiguous. The V end was cut by 0 bases, the J end by 1 base, with 9 bases between. The CDR3 has 15 residues. Germline loops: CDR1 MGHRA, CDR2 YSYEKL. CDR3 sequence reads: CASSQDFGGNTEAFF. The CDR3 nucleotides read TGCGCCAGCAGCCAAGATTTTGGCGGGAACACTGAAGCTTTCTTT.

The rearrangement joins TRBV25-1 to TRBJ1-2; 7 nucleotides match TRBD1. After removal of 7 bases from V and 4 bases from J, the junction contained 15 bases not matched to a gene. Germline-derived CDR1 and CDR2 are MGHDK and SYGVNS. The CDR3 is made up of 16 amino acids. CDR3 sequence reads: CASTGRVRAGGYGYTF. The DNA of the CDR3 is TGTGCCAGCACCGGACGGGTCAGGGCAGGGGGCTATGGCTACACCTTC.

The V and J genes are TRBV29-1 and TRBJ1-2; D is uncertain. The germline CDR1 and CDR2 sequences are SQVTM and ANQGSEA. CDR3 size: 13 residues. V was shortened by 7 bases and J by 2 bases, with 14 bases between the two germline ends. CDR3 sequence: CSAQWGGNYGYTF. The CDR3 DNA is TGCAGCGCTCAGTGGGGAGGAAACTATGGCTACACCTTC.

The V call is TRBV27, the J call TRBJ2-1, with TRBD2 as a possible D gene (6 bases). Germline assignment: CDR1 MNHEY and CDR2 SMNVEV (reference sequence). V lost 5 bases and J 5 bases, leaving 13 bases between the germline ends. The length of the CDR3 is 14 residues. CDR3 amino acids: CASSPTGENNEQFF. The CDR3 region has the DNA TGTGCCAGCAGTCCCACGGGGGAGAACAATGAGCAGTTCTTC.